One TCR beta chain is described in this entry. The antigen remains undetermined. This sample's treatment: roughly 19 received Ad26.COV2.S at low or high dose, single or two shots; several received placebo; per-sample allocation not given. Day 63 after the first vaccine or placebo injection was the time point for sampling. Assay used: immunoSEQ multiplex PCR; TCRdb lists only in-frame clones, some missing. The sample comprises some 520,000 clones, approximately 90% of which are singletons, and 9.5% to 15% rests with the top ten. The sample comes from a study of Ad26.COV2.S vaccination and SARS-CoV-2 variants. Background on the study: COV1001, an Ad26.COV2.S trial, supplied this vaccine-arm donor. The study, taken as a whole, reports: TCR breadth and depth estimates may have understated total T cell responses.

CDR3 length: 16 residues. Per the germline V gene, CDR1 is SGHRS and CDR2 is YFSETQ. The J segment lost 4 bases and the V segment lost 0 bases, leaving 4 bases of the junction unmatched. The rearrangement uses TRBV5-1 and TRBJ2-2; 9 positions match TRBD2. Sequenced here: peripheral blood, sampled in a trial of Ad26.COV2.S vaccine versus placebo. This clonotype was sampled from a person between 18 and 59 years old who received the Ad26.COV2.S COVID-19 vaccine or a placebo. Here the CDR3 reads CASSLVLAGATGELFF. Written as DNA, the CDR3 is TGCGCCAGCAGCTTGGTCTTAGCGGGAGCCACCGGGGAGCTGTTTTTT.